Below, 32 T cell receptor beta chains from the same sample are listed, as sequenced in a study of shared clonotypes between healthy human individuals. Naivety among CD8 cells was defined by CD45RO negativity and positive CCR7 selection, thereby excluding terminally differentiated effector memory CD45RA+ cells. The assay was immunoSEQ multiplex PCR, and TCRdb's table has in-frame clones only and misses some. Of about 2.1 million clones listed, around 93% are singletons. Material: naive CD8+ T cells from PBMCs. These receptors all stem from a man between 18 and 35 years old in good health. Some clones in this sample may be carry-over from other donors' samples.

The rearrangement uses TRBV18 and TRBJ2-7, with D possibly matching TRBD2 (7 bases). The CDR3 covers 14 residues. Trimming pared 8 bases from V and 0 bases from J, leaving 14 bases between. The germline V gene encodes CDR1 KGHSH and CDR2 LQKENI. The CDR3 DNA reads TGTGCCAGCCGGACAGAGCGGGACTCCTACGAGCAGTACTTC. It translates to CASRTERDSYEQYF.

This CDR3 is CASRTGGPSGGNEQFF. CDR3 in DNA: TGCGCCAGCAGAACGGGAGGGCCATCCGGGGGAAATGAGCAGTTCTTC. The chain carries TRBV5-1 and TRBJ2-1, with TRBD2 matching 8 bases. V was pared by 5 bases and J by 7 bases, with 14 bases of the junction left unmatched. Germline CDR1 is SGHRS and CDR2 is YFSETQ. The length of the CDR3 is 16 residues.

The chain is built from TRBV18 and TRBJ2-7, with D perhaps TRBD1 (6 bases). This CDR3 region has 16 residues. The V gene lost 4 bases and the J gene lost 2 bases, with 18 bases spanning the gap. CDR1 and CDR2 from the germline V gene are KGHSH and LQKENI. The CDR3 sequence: CASSQYDRLIPYEQYF. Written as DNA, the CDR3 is TGTGCCAGCTCACAATATGACAGGTTAATACCCTACGAGCAGTACTTC.

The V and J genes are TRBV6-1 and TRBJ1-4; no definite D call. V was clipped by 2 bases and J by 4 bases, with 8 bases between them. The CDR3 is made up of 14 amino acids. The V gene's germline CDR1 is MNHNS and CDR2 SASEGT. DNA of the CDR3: TGTGCCAGCAGTGAATCACGGGGTAATGAAAAACTGTTTTTT. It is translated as CASSESRGNEKLFF.

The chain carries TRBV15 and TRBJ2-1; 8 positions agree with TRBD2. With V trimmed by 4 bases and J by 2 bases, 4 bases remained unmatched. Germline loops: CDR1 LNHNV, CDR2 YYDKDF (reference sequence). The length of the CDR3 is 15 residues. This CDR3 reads CATSIIAGPYNEQFF. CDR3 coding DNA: TGTGCCACCAGCATCATAGCGGGACCCTACAATGAGCAGTTCTTC.

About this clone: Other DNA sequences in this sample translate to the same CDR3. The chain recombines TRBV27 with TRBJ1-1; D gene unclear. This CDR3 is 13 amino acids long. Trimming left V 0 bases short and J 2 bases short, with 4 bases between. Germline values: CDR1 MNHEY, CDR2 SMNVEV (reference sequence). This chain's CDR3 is CASSLSTNTEAFF. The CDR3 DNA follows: TGTGCCAGCAGTTTATCGACTAACACTGAAGCTTTCTTT.

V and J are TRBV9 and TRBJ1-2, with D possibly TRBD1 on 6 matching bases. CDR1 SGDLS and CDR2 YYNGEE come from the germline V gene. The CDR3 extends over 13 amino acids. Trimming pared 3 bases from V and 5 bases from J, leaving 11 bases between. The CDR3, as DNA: TGTGCCAGCAGCGCACAGGGTAGTTATGGCTACACCTTC. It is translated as CASSAQGSYGYTF. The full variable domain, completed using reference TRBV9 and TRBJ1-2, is DSGVTQTPKHLITATGQRVTLRCSPRSGDLSVYWYQQSLDQGLQFLIQYYNGEERAKGNILERFSAQQFPDLHSELNLSSLELGDSALYFCASSAQGSYGYTFGSGTRLTVV.

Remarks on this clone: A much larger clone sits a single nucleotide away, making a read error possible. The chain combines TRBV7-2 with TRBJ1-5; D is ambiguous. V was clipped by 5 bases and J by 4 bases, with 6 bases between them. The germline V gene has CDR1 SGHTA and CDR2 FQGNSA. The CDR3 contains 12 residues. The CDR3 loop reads CASSIQNQPQHF. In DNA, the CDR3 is TGTGCCAGCAGCATTCAAAATCAGCCCCAGCATTTT.

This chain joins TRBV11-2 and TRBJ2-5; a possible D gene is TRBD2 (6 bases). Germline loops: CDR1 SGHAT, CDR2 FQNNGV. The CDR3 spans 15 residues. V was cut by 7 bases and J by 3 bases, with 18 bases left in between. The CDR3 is CASTSGRGEEETQYF. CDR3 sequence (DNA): TGTGCCAGCACCTCGGGGCGTGGGGAGGAAGAGACCCAGTACTTC.

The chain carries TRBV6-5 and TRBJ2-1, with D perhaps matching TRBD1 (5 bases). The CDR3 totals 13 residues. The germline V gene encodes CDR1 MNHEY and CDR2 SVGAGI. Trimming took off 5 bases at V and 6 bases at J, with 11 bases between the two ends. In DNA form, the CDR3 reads TGTGCCAGCAGTAACACAGGCGGCAATGAGCAGTTCTTC. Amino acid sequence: CASSNTGGNEQFF.

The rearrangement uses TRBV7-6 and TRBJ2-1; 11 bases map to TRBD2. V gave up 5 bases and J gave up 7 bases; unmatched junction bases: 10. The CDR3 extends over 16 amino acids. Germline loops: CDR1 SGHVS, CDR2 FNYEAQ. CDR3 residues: CASSPRTSGPMNEQFF. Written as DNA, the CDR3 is TGTGCCAGCAGCCCTCGGACTAGCGGGCCGATGAATGAGCAGTTCTTC.

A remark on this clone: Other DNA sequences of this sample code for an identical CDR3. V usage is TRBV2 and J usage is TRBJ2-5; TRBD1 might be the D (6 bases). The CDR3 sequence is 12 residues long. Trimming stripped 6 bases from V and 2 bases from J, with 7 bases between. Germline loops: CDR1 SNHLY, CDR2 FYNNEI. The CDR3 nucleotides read TGTGCCAGCAGCGGACAGCAAGAGACCCAGTACTTC. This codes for CASSGQQETQYF. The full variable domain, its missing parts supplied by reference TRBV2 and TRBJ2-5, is EPEVTQTPSHQVTQMGQEVILRCVPISNHLYFYWYRQILGQKVEFLVSFYNNEISEKSEIFDDQFSVERPDGSNFTLKIRSTKLEDSAMYFCASSGQQETQYFGPGTRLLVL.

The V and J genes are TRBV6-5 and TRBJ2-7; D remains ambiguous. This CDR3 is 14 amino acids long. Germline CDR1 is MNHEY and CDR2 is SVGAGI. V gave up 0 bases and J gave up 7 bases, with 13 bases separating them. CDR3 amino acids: CASSYSSIAAEQYF. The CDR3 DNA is TGTGCCAGCAGTTACTCGAGCATCGCGGCAGAGCAGTACTTC.

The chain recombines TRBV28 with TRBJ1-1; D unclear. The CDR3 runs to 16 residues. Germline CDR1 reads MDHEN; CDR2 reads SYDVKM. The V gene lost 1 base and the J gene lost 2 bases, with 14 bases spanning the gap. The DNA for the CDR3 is TGTGCCAGCAGTTTATCGAAGTATAAGGCCAACACTGAAGCTTTCTTT. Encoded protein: CASSLSKYKANTEAFF.

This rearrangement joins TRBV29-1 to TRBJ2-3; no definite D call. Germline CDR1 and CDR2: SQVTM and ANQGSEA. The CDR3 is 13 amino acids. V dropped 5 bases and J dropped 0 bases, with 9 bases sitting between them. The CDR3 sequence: CSVTQSSTDTQYF. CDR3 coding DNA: TGCAGCGTTACACAGTCTAGCACAGATACGCAGTATTTT.

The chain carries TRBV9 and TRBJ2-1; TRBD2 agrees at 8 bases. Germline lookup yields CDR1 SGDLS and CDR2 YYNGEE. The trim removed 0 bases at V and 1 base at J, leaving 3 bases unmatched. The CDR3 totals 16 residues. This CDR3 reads CASSVAGLESYNEQFF. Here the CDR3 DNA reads TGTGCCAGCAGCGTAGCGGGACTAGAGTCCTACAATGAGCAGTTCTTC.

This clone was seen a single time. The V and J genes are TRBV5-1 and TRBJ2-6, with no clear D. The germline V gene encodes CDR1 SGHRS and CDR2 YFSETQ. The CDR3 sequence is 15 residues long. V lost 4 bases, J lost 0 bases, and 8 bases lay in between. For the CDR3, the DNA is TGCGCCAGCAGCGATCCAGGCTCTGGGGCCAACGTCCTGACTTTC. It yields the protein CASSDPGSGANVLTF. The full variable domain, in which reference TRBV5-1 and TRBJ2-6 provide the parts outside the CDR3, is KAGVTQTPRYLIKTRGQQVTLSCSPISGHRSVSWYQQTPGQGLQFLFEYFSETQRNKGNFPGRFSGRQFSNSRSEMNVSTLELGDSALYLCASSDPGSGANVLTFGAGSRLTVL.

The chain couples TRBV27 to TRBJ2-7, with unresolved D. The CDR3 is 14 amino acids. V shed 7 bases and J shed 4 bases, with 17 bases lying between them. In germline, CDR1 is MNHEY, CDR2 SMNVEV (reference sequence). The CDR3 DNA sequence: TGTGCCAGCAAACCCCGTGCGAGTGGGTACGAGCAGTACTTC. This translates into CASKPRASGYEQYF.

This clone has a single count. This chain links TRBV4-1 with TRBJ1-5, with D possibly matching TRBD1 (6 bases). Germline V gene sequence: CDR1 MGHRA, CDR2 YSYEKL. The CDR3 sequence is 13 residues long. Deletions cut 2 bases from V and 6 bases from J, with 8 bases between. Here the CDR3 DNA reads TGCGCCAGCAGCCAACTAGGGGGTCAGCCCCAGCATTTT. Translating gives CASSQLGGQPQHF.

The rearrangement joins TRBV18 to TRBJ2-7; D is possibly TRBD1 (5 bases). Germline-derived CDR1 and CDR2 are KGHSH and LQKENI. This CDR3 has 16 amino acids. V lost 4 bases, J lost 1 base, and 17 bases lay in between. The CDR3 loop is CASSRDNRYGSYEQYF. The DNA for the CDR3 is TGTGCCAGCTCACGTGACAACAGGTACGGGTCCTACGAGCAGTACTTC.

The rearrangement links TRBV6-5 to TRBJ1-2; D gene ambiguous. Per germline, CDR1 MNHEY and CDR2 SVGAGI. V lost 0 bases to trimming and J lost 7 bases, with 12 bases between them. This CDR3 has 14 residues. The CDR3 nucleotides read TGTGCCAGCAGTTACTCGAACATGAATTCTGGCTACACCTTC. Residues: CASSYSNMNSGYTF.

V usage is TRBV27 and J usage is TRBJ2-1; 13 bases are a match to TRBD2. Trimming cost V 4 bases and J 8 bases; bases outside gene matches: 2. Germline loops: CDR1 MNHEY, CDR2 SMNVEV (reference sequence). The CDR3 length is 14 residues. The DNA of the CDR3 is TGTGCCAGCAGTTGGGGACTAGCGGGATATGAGCAGTTCTTC. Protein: CASSWGLAGYEQFF.

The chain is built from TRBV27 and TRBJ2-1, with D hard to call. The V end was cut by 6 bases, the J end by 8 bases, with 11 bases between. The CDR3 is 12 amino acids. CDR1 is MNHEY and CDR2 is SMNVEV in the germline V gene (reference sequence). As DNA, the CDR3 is TGTGCCAGCAGCCCCTCGACCGATGAGCAGTTCTTC. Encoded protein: CASSPSTDEQFF.

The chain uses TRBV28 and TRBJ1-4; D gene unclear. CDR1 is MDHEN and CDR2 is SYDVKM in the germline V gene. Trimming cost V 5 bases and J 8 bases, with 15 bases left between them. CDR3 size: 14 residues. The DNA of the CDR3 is TGTGCCAGCAGTGCGGGTGGGTCAAGGGAAAAACTGTTTTTT. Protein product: CASSAGGSREKLFF.

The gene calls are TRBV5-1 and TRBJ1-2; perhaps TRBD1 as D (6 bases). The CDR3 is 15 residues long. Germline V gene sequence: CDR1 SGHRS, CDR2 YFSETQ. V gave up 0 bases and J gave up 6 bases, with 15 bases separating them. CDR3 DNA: TGCGCCAGCAGCTTGGTTCTGGGGGCAGGGGATGGCTACACCTTC. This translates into CASSLVLGAGDGYTF. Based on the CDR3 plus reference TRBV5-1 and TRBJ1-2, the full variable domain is KAGVTQTPRYLIKTRGQQVTLSCSPISGHRSVSWYQQTPGQGLQFLFEYFSETQRNKGNFPGRFSGRQFSNSRSEMNVSTLELGDSALYLCASSLVLGAGDGYTFGSGTRLTVV.

CDR3 DNA sequence: TGTGCCAGCAGCCGGTGGGGCGAGGGAGATACGCAGTATTTT. This sequence encodes CASSRWGEGDTQYF. The chain links TRBV11-2 to TRBJ2-3, with D possibly called TRBD1 or TRBD2 (5 bases each). Germline values: CDR1 SGHAT, CDR2 FQNNGV. The CDR3 consists of 14 residues. Trimming removed 5 bases at V and 5 bases at J, with 14 bases between.

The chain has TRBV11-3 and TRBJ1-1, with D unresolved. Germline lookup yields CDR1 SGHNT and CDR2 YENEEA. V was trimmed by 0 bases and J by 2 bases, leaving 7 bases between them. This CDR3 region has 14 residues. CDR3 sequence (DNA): TGTGCCAGCAGCTTAGAAGGCAGTAACACTGAAGCTTTCTTT. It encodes CASSLEGSNTEAFF.

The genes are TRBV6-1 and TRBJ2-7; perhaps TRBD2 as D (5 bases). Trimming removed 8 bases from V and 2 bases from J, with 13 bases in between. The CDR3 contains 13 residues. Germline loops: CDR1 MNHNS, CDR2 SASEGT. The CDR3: CASAPGSAYEQYF. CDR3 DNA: TGTGCCAGCGCACCGGGGTCAGCCTACGAGCAGTACTTC.

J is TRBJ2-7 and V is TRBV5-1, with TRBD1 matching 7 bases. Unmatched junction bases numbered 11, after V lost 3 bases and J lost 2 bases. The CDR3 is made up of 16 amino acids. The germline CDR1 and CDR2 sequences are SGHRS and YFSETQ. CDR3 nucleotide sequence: TGCGCCAGCAGCTCTTCGCTTACAGGGGCGGCCTACGAGCAGTACTTC. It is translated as CASSSSLTGAAYEQYF. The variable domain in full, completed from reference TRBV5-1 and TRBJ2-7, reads KAGVTQTPRYLIKTRGQQVTLSCSPISGHRSVSWYQQTPGQGLQFLFEYFSETQRNKGNFPGRFSGRQFSNSRSEMNVSTLELGDSALYLCASSSSLTGAAYEQYFGPGTRLTVT.

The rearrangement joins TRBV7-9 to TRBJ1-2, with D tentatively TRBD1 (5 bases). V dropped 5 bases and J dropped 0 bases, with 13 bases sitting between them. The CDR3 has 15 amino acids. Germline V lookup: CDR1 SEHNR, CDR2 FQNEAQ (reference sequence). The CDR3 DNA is TGTGCCAGCAGCGAAACTGGACAAGCTAACTATGGCTACACCTTC. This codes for CASSETGQANYGYTF.

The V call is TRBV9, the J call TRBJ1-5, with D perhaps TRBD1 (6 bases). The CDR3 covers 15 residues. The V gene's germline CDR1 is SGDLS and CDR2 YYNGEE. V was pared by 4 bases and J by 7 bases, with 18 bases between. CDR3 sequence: CASSWGSGAGQPQHF. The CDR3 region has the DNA TGTGCCAGCAGCTGGGGGTCAGGGGCCGGGCAGCCCCAGCATTTT.

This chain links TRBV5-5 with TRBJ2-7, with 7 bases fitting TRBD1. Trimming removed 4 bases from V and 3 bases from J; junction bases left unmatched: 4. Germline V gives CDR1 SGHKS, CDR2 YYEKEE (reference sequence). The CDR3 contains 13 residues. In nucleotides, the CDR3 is TGTGCCAGCAGCGGCCGGGACAGCTACGAGCAGTACTTC. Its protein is CASSGRDSYEQYF.